This T cell receptor beta chain was found in a study of CD8 T cells in ankylosing spondylitis. Study-level points and caveats: The study identified a TCR beta motif of seven or eight highly homologous variants that appeared characteristic of ankylosing spondylitis blood. There was reportedly significant enrichment of clones that were disease-linked in matched ankylosing spondylitis synovial fluid.

Concerning this clonotype itself: Its cognate antigen is unknown.

The V gene's germline CDR1 is SGHAT and CDR2 FQNNGV. V lost 5 bases to trimming and J lost 11 bases, with 12 bases between them. CDR3 size: 11 residues. From the 5' RACE reads, TCRdb called clonotypes with MiXCR, one entry per CDR3 protein. The top ten clones hold roughly 16% of a sample with fewer than 400,000 distinct CDR3 sequences, about 20% of them seen once. The sequencing input was blood, either unsorted or a sorted T cell fraction (not recorded which). This chain links TRBV11-2 with TRBJ1-1; D call uncertain. The receptor comes from a male donor with ankylosing spondylitis. This CDR3 reads CASSLTFVAFF. CDR3 nucleotides: TGTGCCAGCAGCCTGACCTTCGTTGCTTTCTTT.